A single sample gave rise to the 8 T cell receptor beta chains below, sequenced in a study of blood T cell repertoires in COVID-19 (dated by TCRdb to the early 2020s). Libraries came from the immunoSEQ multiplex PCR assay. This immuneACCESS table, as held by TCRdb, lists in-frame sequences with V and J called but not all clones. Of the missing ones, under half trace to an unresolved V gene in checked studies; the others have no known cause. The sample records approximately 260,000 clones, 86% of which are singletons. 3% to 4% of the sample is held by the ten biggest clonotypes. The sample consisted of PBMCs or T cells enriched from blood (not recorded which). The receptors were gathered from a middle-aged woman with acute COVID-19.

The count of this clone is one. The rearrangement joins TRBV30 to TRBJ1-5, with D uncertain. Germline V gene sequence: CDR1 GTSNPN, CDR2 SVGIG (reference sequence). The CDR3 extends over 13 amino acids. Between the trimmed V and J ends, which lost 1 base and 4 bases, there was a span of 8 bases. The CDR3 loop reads CAWSEQANQPQHF. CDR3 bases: TGTGCCTGGAGTGAGCAGGCAAATCAGCCCCAGCATTTT.

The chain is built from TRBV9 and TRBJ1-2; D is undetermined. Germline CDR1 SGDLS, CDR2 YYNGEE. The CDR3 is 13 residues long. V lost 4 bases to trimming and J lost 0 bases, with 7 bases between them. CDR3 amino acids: CASSPESNYGYTF. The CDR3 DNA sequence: TGTGCCAGCAGCCCCGAGTCTAACTATGGCTACACCTTC.

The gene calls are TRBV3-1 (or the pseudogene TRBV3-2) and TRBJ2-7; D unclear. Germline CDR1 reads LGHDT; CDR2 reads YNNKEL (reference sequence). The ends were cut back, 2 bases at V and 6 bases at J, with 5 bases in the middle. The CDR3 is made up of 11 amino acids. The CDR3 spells CASSQRAEQYF. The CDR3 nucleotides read TGTGCCAGCAGCCAACGAGCCGAGCAGTACTTC.

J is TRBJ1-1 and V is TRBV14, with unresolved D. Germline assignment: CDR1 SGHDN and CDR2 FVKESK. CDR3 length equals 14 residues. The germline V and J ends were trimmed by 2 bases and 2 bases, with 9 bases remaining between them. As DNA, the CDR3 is TGTGCCAGCAGCCAATGGTATAGCAACACTGAAGCTTTCTTT. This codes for CASSQWYSNTEAFF. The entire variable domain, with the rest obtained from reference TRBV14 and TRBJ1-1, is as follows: EAGVTQFPSHSVIEKGQTVTLRCDPISGHDNLYWYRRVMGKEIKFLLHFVKESKQDESGMPNNRFLAERTGGTYSTLKVQPAELEDSGVYFCASSQWYSNTEAFFGQGTRLTVV.

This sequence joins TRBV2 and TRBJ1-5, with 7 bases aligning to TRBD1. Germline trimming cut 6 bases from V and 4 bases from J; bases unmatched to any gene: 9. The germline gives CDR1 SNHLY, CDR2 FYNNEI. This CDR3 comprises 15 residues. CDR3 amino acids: CASRPRETGNQPQHF. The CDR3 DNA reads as TGTGCCAGCAGACCCCGGGAGACAGGGAATCAGCCCCAGCATTTT.

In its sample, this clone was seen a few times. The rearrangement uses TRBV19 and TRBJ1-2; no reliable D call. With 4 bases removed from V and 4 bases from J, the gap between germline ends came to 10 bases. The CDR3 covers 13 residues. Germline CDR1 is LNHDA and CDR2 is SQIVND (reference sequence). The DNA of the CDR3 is TGTGCCAGTAGTACACACCTGTCCTATGGCTACACCTTC. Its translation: CASSTHLSYGYTF. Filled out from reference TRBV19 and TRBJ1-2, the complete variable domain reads DGGITQSPKYLFRKEGQNVTLSCEQNLNHDAMYWYRQDPGQGLRLIYYSQIVNDFQKGDIAEGYSVSREKKESFPLTVTSAQKNPTAFYLCASSTHLSYGYTFGSGTRLTVV.

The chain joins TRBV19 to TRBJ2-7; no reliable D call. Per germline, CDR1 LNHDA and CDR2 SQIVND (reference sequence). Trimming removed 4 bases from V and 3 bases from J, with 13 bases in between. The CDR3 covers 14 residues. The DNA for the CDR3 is TGTGCCAGTAGTAATGTCGGCGGCCACTACGAGCAGTACTTC. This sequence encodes CASSNVGGHYEQYF.

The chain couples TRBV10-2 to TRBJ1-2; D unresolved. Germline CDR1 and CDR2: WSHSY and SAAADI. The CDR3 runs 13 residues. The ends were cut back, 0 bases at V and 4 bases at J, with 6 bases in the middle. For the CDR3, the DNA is TGCGCCAGCAGTGAGTCAAACAGCTATGGCTACACCTTC. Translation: CASSESNSYGYTF.